The 29 T cell receptor beta chains listed next were all sequenced from one sample in a study of blood T cell repertoires in COVID-19. Only in-frame clones appear in the TCRdb table, and some are missing; sequencing was by immunoSEQ multiplex PCR. The repertoire includes a few hundred thousand clones, around 91% of them detected once, and more than 0.55% sits in the top ten. Sequencing was done on a sample of PBMCs or T cells enriched from blood (not recorded which). These receptors were collected from a man aged 18 to 30 who had recovered from COVID-19.

The rearrangement links TRBV27 to TRBJ1-5, with D perhaps TRBD1 (6 bases). The CDR3 consists of 19 residues. The germline V gene encodes CDR1 MNHEY and CDR2 SMNVEV (reference sequence). V lost 3 bases and J 4 bases, leaving 25 bases between the germline ends. CDR3 sequence reads: CASSLRGTGSGRTNQPQHF. CDR3 DNA: TGTGCCAGCAGTTTGAGGGGGACCGGCTCCGGGCGCACAAATCAGCCCCAGCATTTT.

This chain connects TRBV9 to TRBJ2-5, with TRBD2 matching 10 bases. Trimming at V came to 3 bases and at J to 4 bases, leaving 9 bases not matched to a gene. In germline, CDR1 is SGDLS, CDR2 YYNGEE. The CDR3 is made up of 16 amino acids. CDR3 bases: TGTGCCAGCAGCGGACCTAGCGGGAGTCCCGCAGAGACCCAGTACTTC. Its translation: CASSGPSGSPAETQYF.

The J gene is TRBJ1-1, the V gene TRBV6-5; unclear D gene. Germline CDR1 is MNHEY and CDR2 is SVGAGI. The CDR3 consists of 12 residues. The V end was cut by 6 bases, the J end by 4 bases, with 9 bases between. The CDR3 DNA sequence: TGTGCCAGCAGGGAGGGTGGCACTGAAGCTTTCTTT. Amino acids: CASREGGTEAFF.

The chain couples TRBV7-2 to TRBJ1-1; D ambiguous. V was pared by 5 bases and J by 4 bases, with 5 bases between. From germline, CDR1 is SGHTA and CDR2 FQGNSA. The CDR3 sequence is 11 residues long. The CDR3 is CASSLFTEAFF. For the CDR3, the DNA is TGTGCCAGCAGCCTATTCACTGAAGCTTTCTTT.

The gene calls are TRBV7-2 and TRBJ1-3; D may be TRBD1 (5 bases). The CDR3 totals 13 residues. Trimming pared 4 bases from V and 3 bases from J, leaving 7 bases between. Germline lookup yields CDR1 SGHTA and CDR2 FQGNSA. CDR3 DNA: TGTGCCAGCAGCTCGACAGTTGGAAACACCATATATTTT. Its protein product is CASSSTVGNTIYF.

The chain couples TRBV6-1 to TRBJ2-7; TRBD1 matches at 7 bases. This CDR3 is 17 amino acids long. Per the germline V gene, CDR1 is MNHNS and CDR2 is SASEGT. J lost 7 bases, V lost 2 bases, and 17 bases had no gene match. CDR3: CASSESPLTGAKGEQYF. The CDR3 coding sequence is TGTGCCAGCAGTGAATCCCCCCTAACAGGGGCGAAGGGGGAGCAGTACTTC.

The CDR3 nucleotides are TGTGCCAGCAGCTTCATGACATCCCCCTGGGATGGCTACACCTTC. Its translation is CASSFMTSPWDGYTF. The genes are TRBV9 and TRBJ1-2; D not resolved. The CDR3 consists of 15 residues. Germline CDR1 and CDR2: SGDLS and YYNGEE. V shed 4 bases and J shed 6 bases, with 19 bases lying between them. Filled out from reference TRBV9 and TRBJ1-2, the complete variable domain reads DSGVTQTPKHLITATGQRVTLRCSPRSGDLSVYWYQQSLDQGLQFLIQYYNGEERAKGNILERFSAQQFPDLHSELNLSSLELGDSALYFCASSFMTSPWDGYTFGSGTRLTVV.

This chain uses TRBV6-5 with TRBJ1-4; 7 nucleotides agree with TRBD1. J gave up 5 bases and V 6 bases, and 9 bases lay outside the gene matches. Looked up from germline, CDR1 is MNHEY and CDR2 is SVGAGI. The CDR3 has 15 amino acids. The CDR3 DNA follows: TGTGCCAGCAGCCCGCTCCGGGACAGCAATGAAAAACTGTTTTTT. Its protein is CASSPLRDSNEKLFF.

The chain joins TRBV2 to TRBJ1-1; tentatively, D is TRBD1 (5 bases). The CDR3 is 12 amino acids. Between the trimmed V and J ends, which lost 4 bases and 4 bases, there was a span of 7 bases. CDR1 and CDR2 from the germline V gene are SNHLY and FYNNEI. CDR3 sequence: CASSGGGTEAFF. The CDR3 nucleotides are TGTGCCAGCAGTGGCGGGGGCACTGAAGCTTTCTTT.

The chain links TRBV2 to TRBJ1-2; possibly TRBD1 for D (6 bases). V gave up 7 bases and J gave up 8 bases, with 26 bases separating them. The CDR3 length is 16 residues. Germline V lookup: CDR1 SNHLY, CDR2 FYNNEI. CDR3 in DNA: TGTGCCAGCAAGGGGGGCATCGGCGGGGGAACTAGCGGCTACACCTTC. Its translation is CASKGGIGGGTSGYTF.

This chain links TRBV19 with TRBJ2-3, with 8 positions matching TRBD2. Trimming took 5 bases from V and 5 from J; bases not matched to a gene: 6. The CDR3 totals 14 residues. Germline V lookup: CDR1 LNHDA, CDR2 SQIVND (reference sequence). The CDR3 is CASSSAGGIDTQYF. CDR3 DNA sequence: TGTGCCAGTAGTTCCGCGGGAGGCATAGATACGCAGTATTTT.

This sequence joins TRBV11-2 and TRBJ1-1, with 8 positions matching TRBD1. The CDR3 runs to 15 residues. V lost 5 bases, J lost 2 bases, and 7 bases stayed unmatched. CDR1 and CDR2 (germline): SGHAT, FQNNGV. CDR3 nucleotides: TGTGCCAGCAGCCCCCGGACAGGGCTTAACACTGAAGCTTTCTTT. It translates to CASSPRTGLNTEAFF.

This clone has a handful of counts. V usage is TRBV27 and J usage is TRBJ1-1; maybe TRBD1 (5 bases). The V gene's germline CDR1 is MNHEY and CDR2 SMNVEV (reference sequence). The V end was cut by 2 bases, the J end by 4 bases, with 14 bases between. This CDR3 is built from 15 residues. Written as DNA, the CDR3 is TGTGCCAGCAGTTTAATGGGGCCGCTGAGCACTGAAGCTTTCTTT. It translates to CASSLMGPLSTEAFF.

The chain combines TRBV5-5 with TRBJ2-5; TRBD1 aligns across 9 bases. This CDR3 spans 17 amino acids. Germline-derived CDR1 and CDR2 are SGHKS and YYEKEE (reference sequence). V lost 4 bases, J lost 3 bases, and 13 bases stayed unmatched. In DNA form, the CDR3 reads TGTGCCAGCAGCCATTGGGTGGGGGACAGGGAAAAAGAGACCCAGTACTTC. Translation gives CASSHWVGDREKETQYF.

Regarding this clone: Other nucleotide sequences from this sample produce the same CDR3. The chain uses TRBV18 and TRBJ1-4; maybe TRBD1 (6 bases). Per germline, CDR1 KGHSH and CDR2 LQKENI. The CDR3 consists of 14 residues. Trimming pared 3 bases from V and 2 bases from J, leaving 7 bases between. The CDR3 DNA follows: TGTGCCAGCTCACCGGGGGCGACTAATGAAAAACTGTTTTTT. The encoded protein is CASSPGATNEKLFF.

The rearrangement uses TRBV5-1 and TRBJ2-2; possible D gene TRBD2, 6 bases. V was shortened by 0 bases and J by 6 bases, with 9 bases between the two germline ends. This CDR3 spans 14 amino acids. Germline loops: CDR1 SGHRS, CDR2 YFSETQ. The CDR3 region is CASSLATRAGELFF. DNA for the CDR3: TGCGCCAGCAGCTTGGCGACTAGGGCCGGGGAGCTGTTTTTT.

The V and J genes are TRBV5-1 and TRBJ1-2; tentative D call: TRBD1 (5 bases). This CDR3 has 14 residues. With 0 bases removed from V and 8 bases from J, the gap between germline ends came to 14 bases. Germline CDR1 SGHRS, CDR2 YFSETQ. The DNA for the CDR3 is TGCGCCAGCAGCTTGGGGGGCGACTTGAACGGCTACACCTTC. It translates to CASSLGGDLNGYTF.

In regard to this clone: Other DNA sequences in this specimen translate into the identical CDR3. The rearrangement links TRBV10-3 to TRBJ1-1; possibly TRBD1 for D (5 bases). This CDR3 is built from 13 residues. The germline V and J ends were trimmed by 6 bases and 2 bases, with 10 bases remaining between them. The germline V gene encodes CDR1 ENHRY and CDR2 SYGVKD. This chain's CDR3 is CAISAGGNTEAFF. The CDR3 DNA sequence: TGTGCCATCAGCGCCGGGGGAAACACTGAAGCTTTCTTT.

The chain is built from TRBV7-3 and TRBJ2-1; possible D gene TRBD2, 6 bases. CDR1 is SGHTA, CDR2 FQGTGA, per germline. The CDR3 totals 16 residues. Between the trimmed V and J ends, which lost 2 bases and 2 bases, there was a span of 13 bases. CDR3 in DNA: TGTGCCAGCAGCTTAGGAGGGCTAGCGACCTACAATGAGCAGTTCTTC. Protein product: CASSLGGLATYNEQFF.

The genes are TRBV2 and TRBJ2-1; D not certain. The CDR3 is 14 amino acids. V was cut by 7 bases and J by 0 bases, with 10 bases left in between. Germline loops: CDR1 SNHLY, CDR2 FYNNEI. Written as DNA, the CDR3 is TGTGCCAGCATGAAAGAGAGCTCCTACAATGAGCAGTTCTTC. Translation gives CASMKESSYNEQFF.

CDR3 region: CASSSTGGYTEAFF. As DNA, the CDR3 is TGTGCCAGCAGCTCGACAGGGGGCTACACTGAAGCTTTCTTT. V and J are TRBV5-6 and TRBJ1-1; 10 nucleotides line up with TRBD1. Trimming cost V 3 bases and J 3 bases; bases outside gene matches: 2. The CDR3 sequence is 14 residues long. Germline V CDR1 and CDR2: SGHDT, YYEEEE. Drawing the rest from reference TRBV5-6 and TRBJ1-1, the complete variable domain is DAGVTQSPTHLIKTRGQQVTLRCSPKSGHDTVSWYQQALGQGPQFIFQYYEEEERQRGNFPDRFSGHQFPNYSSELNVNALLLGDSALYLCASSSTGGYTEAFFGQGTRLTVV.

The CDR3 DNA sequence: TGTGCCACCAGTGACCGAAATCGGGGACAGACTATGAACACTGAAGCTTTCTTT. It translates to CATSDRNRGQTMNTEAFF. The chain couples TRBV24-1 to TRBJ1-1; 7 nucleotides agree with TRBD1. Germline CDR1 is KGHDR and CDR2 is SFDVKD. With V trimmed by 4 bases and J by 0 bases, 13 bases remained unmatched. The CDR3 spans 18 residues.

V usage is TRBV19 and J usage is TRBJ2-6; weak D call: TRBD1 (5 bases). The CDR3 has 13 amino acids. Germline V gene data show CDR1 as LNHDA and CDR2 as SQIVND (reference sequence). Trimming took off 10 bases at V and 1 base at J, with 8 bases between the two ends. The CDR3 is CANQGSGANVLTF. The CDR3, as DNA: TGTGCCAACCAGGGTTCTGGGGCCAACGTCCTGACTTTC.

The chain is built from TRBV30 and TRBJ2-7; no firm D call. Germline assignment: CDR1 GTSNPN and CDR2 SVGIG (reference sequence). CDR3 length equals 12 residues. With 4 bases removed from V and 0 bases from J, the gap between germline ends came to 7 bases. The CDR3, as DNA: TGTGCCTGGACAAAGAGCTCCTACGAGCAGTACTTC. Translation: CAWTKSSYEQYF.

This clone was picked up one time. The chain has TRBV27 and TRBJ2-7; 9 bases align to TRBD2. The CDR3 spans 16 residues. Germline values: CDR1 MNHEY, CDR2 SMNVEV (reference sequence). V was pared by 7 bases and J by 2 bases, with 12 bases of the junction left unmatched. CDR3 in amino acids: CASNRKAGGQTYEQYF. CDR3 nucleotide sequence: TGTGCCAGCAATAGAAAAGCGGGAGGTCAGACCTACGAGCAGTACTTC.

CDR3 DNA sequence: TGTGCCAGCAGTTACCTAGGGCAGGGGGATAATTCACCCCTCCACTTT. Amino acids: CASSYLGQGDNSPLHF. V and J are TRBV6-5 and TRBJ1-6; 7 bases align to TRBD1. There are 16 residues in the CDR3. Germline CDR1 is MNHEY and CDR2 is SVGAGI. V shed 2 bases and J 5 bases; nucleotides not matched to a gene: 6.

V and J are TRBV14 and TRBJ1-1, with 7 bases identical to TRBD1. The CDR3 spans 13 residues. Germline V gene sequence: CDR1 SGHDN, CDR2 FVKESK. V lost 4 bases to trimming and J lost 5 bases; unmatched junction nucleotides: 4. CDR3 nucleotides: TGTGCCAGCAGCCGCGACAGGGTGACTGAAGCTTTCTTT. This translates into CASSRDRVTEAFF.

This rearrangement joins TRBV2 to TRBJ1-5; D gene uncertain. The CDR3 is 14 amino acids. The germline CDR1 and CDR2 sequences are SNHLY and FYNNEI. V was clipped by 7 bases and J by 0 bases, with 10 bases between them. The CDR3 loop is CASTRQDSNQPQHF. CDR3 nucleotides: TGTGCCAGCACCCGGCAGGATAGCAATCAGCCCCAGCATTTT.

The V call is TRBV29-1, the J call TRBJ1-1, with D uncertain. The CDR3 length is 13 residues. V lost 2 bases and J lost 3, with 10 bases in between. Germline CDR1 reads SQVTM; CDR2 reads ANQGSEA. The DNA for the CDR3 is TGCAGCGTTGAAAGGGTGCGGGACACTGAAGCTTTCTTT. It codes for CSVERVRDTEAFF.